A single TCR beta chain is shown here with its context. The antigen remains unidentified. These data belong to a study of vaccination and CD4 T cells after COVID-19. Overall study: Between diagnosis and the drawing of post-COVID samples lay a median around 98 days (range 35 to 161).

At the Johns Hopkins FTIC core, DNA taken from cultured CD4+ T cells was sequenced by way of the Oncomine TCR Beta short-read assay. Investigators isolated genomic DNA from cultured CD4+ T cells. TCRdb processed the PCR reads anew with MiXCR; each CDR3 protein has one entry. The profile covers roughly 15,000 distinct CDR3 sequences, with over 40% appearing a single time and around 18% taken by the ten largest. CDR3 length equals 14 residues. Germline V lookup: CDR1 DFQATT, CDR2 SNEGSKA (reference sequence). V lost 1 base and J 2 bases, leaving 10 bases between the germline ends. The treatment here: roughly nine-day PBMC culture with coronavirus spike peptide pools or control peptides (ViraFEST assay). Before TCRs were sequenced, ViraFEST expanded antigen-specific T cells with peptide pools.

The sequence was obtained from a human donor who received a COVID-19 vaccine. The sequenced sample was CD4+ T cells from blood, cultured in vitro, obtained before SARS-CoV-2 vaccination. The chain combines TRBV20-1 with TRBJ2-3; no clear D gene. Here the CDR3 reads CSARGLNYTDTQYF. CDR3 bases: TGCAGTGCTAGAGGTTTAAATTACACAGATACGCAGTATTTT.